The TCR beta chain described here comes from a study of blood T cells in healthy people across ages. General study results and limits: Greater diversity and more naive CD4+ cells were seen in long-lived donors than in aged donors. Among T cells, TCR beta diversity per million cells dropped roughly linearly as age rose.

The authors ran a second PCR of about 6 to 11 cycles using a sample-barcoded 5' primer and a J-beta primer mix. Every cDNA molecule carried a tag from a template-switch adaptor bearing 12 random nucleotides. TCRdb itself ran the 5' RACE reads through MiXCR, one entry per CDR3 protein. The sample has approximately 2,000,000 distinct CDR3 sequences; about 39% are singletons. Notes on this clonotype: Antigen: not known.

Trimming removed 0 bases at V and 3 bases at J, with 8 bases between. This CDR3 spans 14 amino acids. Germline V gives CDR1 LGHNA, CDR2 YSLEER. Material for sequencing was blood. The sequence was obtained from a human donor in good health. This rearrangement joins TRBV4-3 to TRBJ1-2, with D uncertain. CDR3 sequence (DNA): TGCGCCAGCAGCCAAGATAATGGTCACTATGGCTACACCTTC. It specifies CASSQDNGHYGYTF.